This T cell receptor beta chain was profiled in a study of T-cell memory formation after mild COVID-19. Study information: TCR clusters were mostly donor specific.

Each CDR3 protein gets one entry after TCRdb re-called the 5' RACE reads with MiXCR. This sample has about 130,000 distinct CDR3 sequences, with about 5.9% found just once. The CDR3 totals 17 residues. CDR1 and CDR2 (germline): DFQATT, SNEGSKA (reference sequence). Trimming took 6 bases from V and 4 from J, leaving 25 bases between them. J is TRBJ2-1 and V is TRBV20-1; D is perhaps TRBD1 (6 bases). The sample was PBMCs or a T cell subset sorted from them (not recorded which). The source is an adult woman who had mild COVID-19 (a few samples of this study predate the infection). Cell type and time point are not known. CDR3 in amino acids: CSARAAGERVKYNEQFF. CDR3 coding DNA: TGCAGTGCCCGGGCGGCAGGGGAAAGGGTAAAGTACAATGAGCAGTTCTTC.